One sample yielded the 26 T cell receptor beta chains listed below, sequenced in a study of blood T cell repertoires in COVID-19. TCRdb keeps only in-frame clones here, not all; method: immunoSEQ multiplex PCR. Of under 450,000 clones listed, roughly 86% are singletons. Sequenced input: peripheral blood. These receptors were collected from a human donor with acute or convalescent COVID-19. The donor label of this sample is uncertain.

This clone was observed a handful of times. The chain is built from TRBV21-1 and TRBJ1-5; TRBD1 was called by the table and not checked on the DNA. TRBV21-1 is a pseudogene segment. This CDR3 spans 18 amino acids. The CDR3 bases are TGTGCCAGCAGCAAAGTCGGGACAGAAAACGGAGGCAATCAGCCCCAGCATTTT. Translating it yields CASSKVGTENGGNQPQHF.

This rearrangement joins TRBV19 to TRBJ2-5, with TRBD2 as a possible D gene (5 bases). The CDR3 has 16 residues. V was trimmed by 3 bases and J by 1 base, leaving 15 bases between them. Germline CDR1 and CDR2: LNHDA and SQIVND (reference sequence). The CDR3 sequence: CASSMGLADSQETQYF. The DNA for the CDR3 is TGTGCCAGTAGTATGGGCTTGGCGGACTCCCAAGAGACCCAGTACTTC.

The genes are TRBV7-9 and TRBJ1-4; TRBD1 is a possible D gene (6 bases). The CDR3 is made up of 13 amino acids. The germline V gene encodes CDR1 SEHNR and CDR2 FQNEAQ (reference sequence). Trimming stripped 3 bases from V and 8 bases from J, with 10 bases between. The chain's CDR3 is CASSFRGGEKLFF. In DNA form, the CDR3 reads TGTGCCAGCAGCTTCAGGGGAGGGGAAAAACTGTTTTTT. The full variable domain, with the rest looked up from reference TRBV7-9 and TRBJ1-4, is DTGVSQNPRHKITKRGQNVTFRCDPISEHNRLYWYRQTLGQGPEFLTYFQNEAQLEKSRLLSDRFSAERPKGSFSTLEIQRTEQGDSAMYLCASSFRGGEKLFFGSGTQLSVL.

The chain has TRBV7-2 and TRBJ2-5; D perhaps matches TRBD1 (5 bases). V lost 4 bases and J lost 10, with 13 bases in between. Germline assignment: CDR1 SGHTA and CDR2 FQGNSA. CDR3 length equals 12 residues. The DNA for the CDR3 is TGTGCCAGCAGCTATCCCCTCAGGGACCAGTACTTC. It yields the protein CASSYPLRDQYF.

This clone was recorded a few times. This rearrangement joins TRBV2 to TRBJ1-1; weak D call: TRBD1 (6 bases). The CDR3 spans 13 residues. The V gene's germline CDR1 is SNHLY and CDR2 FYNNEI. V was pared by 5 bases and J by 1 base, with 8 bases between. This chain's CDR3 is CASSIQGNTEAFF. Written as DNA, the CDR3 is TGTGCCAGCAGTATACAGGGGAACACTGAAGCTTTCTTT.

The chain combines TRBV18 with TRBJ2-3, with D perhaps matching TRBD2 (5 bases). Germline V lookup: CDR1 KGHSH, CDR2 LQKENI. Trimming cost V 4 bases and J 4 bases, with 9 bases left between them. The CDR3 length is 13 residues. CDR3 protein: CASSRGFADTQYF. The CDR3 DNA reads TGTGCCAGCTCACGAGGGTTTGCAGATACGCAGTATTTT.

This rearrangement joins TRBV18 to TRBJ1-1; 9 bases are shared with TRBD1. CDR3 length: 14 residues. Germline assignment: CDR1 KGHSH and CDR2 LQKENI. V dropped 5 bases and J dropped 2; count of bases not matched to a gene: 3. The CDR3 region has the DNA TGTGCCAGCTCATGGGACAGGGACAACACTGAAGCTTTCTTT. Protein sequence: CASSWDRDNTEAFF. The full variable domain, rest sourced from reference TRBV18 and TRBJ1-1, is NAGVMQNPRHLVRRRGQEARLRCSPMKGHSHVYWYRQLPEEGLKFMVYLQKENIIDESGMPKERFSAEFPKEGPSILRIQQVVRGDSAAYFCASSWDRDNTEAFFGQGTRLTVV.

This clone appeared a few times. The chain couples TRBV5-1 to TRBJ2-7; possibly TRBD1 for D (5 bases). V lost 0 bases to trimming and J lost 4 bases, with 8 bases between them. The CDR3 length is 13 residues. Germline V gives CDR1 SGHRS, CDR2 YFSETQ. CDR3 sequence: CASSLAGIYEQYF. In nucleotides, the CDR3 is TGCGCCAGCAGCTTGGCAGGGATATACGAGCAGTACTTC.

The chain combines TRBV7-8 with TRBJ2-7, with 7 nucleotides matching TRBD2. The V gene's germline CDR1 is SGHVS and CDR2 FQNEAQ. The trim removed 0 bases at V and 3 bases at J, leaving 5 bases unmatched. CDR3 length: 15 amino acids. The CDR3 is CASSLAPGGVYEQYF. CDR3 DNA sequence: TGTGCCAGCAGCTTAGCACCGGGGGGTGTCTACGAGCAGTACTTC. The full variable domain, its missing parts supplied by reference TRBV7-8 and TRBJ2-7, is GAGVSQSPRYKVAKRGQDVALRCDPISGHVSLFWYQQALGQGPEFLTYFQNEAQLDKSGLPSDRFFAERPEGSVSTLKIQRTQQEDSAVYLCASSLAPGGVYEQYFGPGTRLTVT.

The V and J genes are TRBV5-6 and TRBJ1-5; no reliable D call. V lost 1 base, J lost 4 bases, and 9 bases lay in between. The CDR3 spans 14 residues. The germline V gene has CDR1 SGHDT and CDR2 YYEEEE. CDR3 nucleotide sequence: TGTGCCAGCAGCTTGCGGGGTTATAATCAGCCCCAGCATTTT. It codes for CASSLRGYNQPQHF.

V and J are TRBV10-2 and TRBJ2-1, with TRBD2 matching over 11 bases. The germline V gene encodes CDR1 WSHSY and CDR2 SAAADI. This CDR3 spans 17 amino acids. The junction had 10 bases not matched to a gene; V was cut back by 3 bases and J by 6 bases. Here the CDR3 DNA reads TGCGCCAGCAGTGACGGGACTAGCGGAAGGGTGGGCAATGAGCAGTTCTTC. This gives the protein CASSDGTSGRVGNEQFF.

The CDR3 DNA reads as TGTGCCAGCACGAGGACAGGAAGCAATCAGCCCCAGCATTTT. Protein: CASTRTGSNQPQHF. The chain carries TRBV6-5 and TRBJ1-5; 7 nucleotides agree with TRBD1. V trimming: 7 bases; J trimming: 1 base; junction bases outside the gene matches: 4. In germline, CDR1 is MNHEY, CDR2 SVGAGI. There are 14 residues in the CDR3.

The chain links TRBV29-1 to TRBJ1-1; D not resolved. The CDR3 totals 13 residues. In germline, CDR1 is SQVTM, CDR2 ANQGSEA. V was pared by 4 bases and J by 1 base, with 10 bases between. CDR3 protein: CSVAERGNTEAFF. CDR3 sequence (DNA): TGCAGCGTTGCAGAACGAGGGAACACTGAAGCTTTCTTT.

This clone has a handful of counts. This rearrangement joins TRBV7-6 to TRBJ2-1; TRBD2 might be the D (5 bases). Germline loops: CDR1 SGHVS, CDR2 FNYEAQ. V was trimmed by 1 base and J by 3 bases, leaving 13 bases between them. The CDR3 runs 16 residues. This chain's CDR3 is CASSLESGVDYNEQFF. Written as DNA, the CDR3 is TGTGCCAGCAGCTTAGAAAGCGGAGTAGACTACAATGAGCAGTTCTTC.

This clone was detected only once. V gene TRBV2 combines with J gene TRBJ2-3; 10 bases fit TRBD2. Germline V CDR1 and CDR2: SNHLY, FYNNEI. This CDR3 contains 16 residues. J lost 6 bases, V lost 5 bases, and 11 bases had no gene match. The CDR3 DNA sequence: TGTGCCAGCAGTCCGGGACTAGCGTTCTTTGTGGATACGCAGTATTTT. Encoded protein: CASSPGLAFFVDTQYF.

The chain links TRBV28 to TRBJ1-2; 8 bases agree with TRBD1. Germline-derived CDR1 and CDR2 are MDHEN and SYDVKM. CDR3 length: 15 amino acids. Germline trimming cut 3 bases from V and 10 bases from J; bases unmatched to any gene: 13. As DNA, the CDR3 is TGTGCCAGCAGTTTCGGGGGACAGGAGGCCTTGGACTACACCTTC. It is translated as CASSFGGQEALDYTF.

This clone was counted between two and nine times. The rearrangement uses TRBV6-5 and TRBJ2-3; 10 bases are a match to TRBD2. The CDR3 covers 15 residues. From germline, CDR1 is MNHEY and CDR2 SVGAGI. V gave up 6 bases and J gave up 1 base; unmatched junction bases: 4. In DNA, the CDR3 is TGTGCCAGCAGCGACGGGACTAGCGGCACAGATACGCAGTATTTT. It translates to CASSDGTSGTDTQYF.

The rearrangement links TRBV5-1 to TRBJ2-7; TRBD1 agrees at 7 bases. With V trimmed by 0 bases and J by 2 bases, 5 bases remained unmatched. The CDR3 loop spans 15 amino acids. Germline-derived CDR1 and CDR2 are SGHRS and YFSETQ. The DNA of the CDR3 is TGCGCCAGCAGCTTGGAGGCAGGGGGAGCCTACGAGCAGTACTTC. Residues: CASSLEAGGAYEQYF.

The sample holds a few counts of this clone. The same CDR3 arises from other DNA sequences in this sample as well. The chain carries TRBV2 and TRBJ1-5, with TRBD1 matching over 8 bases. Trimming cost V 6 bases and J 7 bases; bases outside gene matches: 2. Germline V gives CDR1 SNHLY, CDR2 FYNNEI. The CDR3 extends over 12 amino acids. The CDR3 loop reads CASSDRGQPQHF. For the CDR3, the DNA is TGTGCCAGCAGCGACAGGGGCCAGCCCCAGCATTTT.

The V call is TRBV27, the J call TRBJ2-7, with TRBD2 matching over 7 bases. The CDR3 covers 13 residues. V gave up 5 bases and J gave up 2 bases; unmatched junction bases: 3. Germline values: CDR1 MNHEY, CDR2 SMNVEV (reference sequence). The CDR3: CASSMGTTYEQYF. The CDR3 DNA sequence: TGTGCCAGCAGTATGGGGACTACCTACGAGCAGTACTTC.

This chain joins TRBV6-5 and TRBJ1-5, with 11 positions matching TRBD1. Losses at the gene ends were 5 bases for V and 4 bases for J; bases not matched to a gene: 4. CDR1 and CDR2 from the germline V gene are MNHEY and SVGAGI. The CDR3 totals 15 residues. CDR3 protein: CASSNGQGANQPQHF. The DNA of the CDR3 is TGTGCCAGCAGTAACGGACAGGGGGCTAATCAGCCCCAGCATTTT.

This clone was detected once. The chain combines TRBV7-8 with TRBJ2-7; 9 nucleotides agree with TRBD1. The CDR3 extends over 16 amino acids. Germline V gene data show CDR1 as SGHVS and CDR2 as FQNEAQ. V lost 5 bases, J lost 1 base, and 9 bases stayed unmatched. Written as DNA, the CDR3 is TGTGCCAGCAGCCCCAGAGCCGGGACAGGGTCCTACGAGCAGTACTTC. Translated: CASSPRAGTGSYEQYF.

The genes are TRBV11-2 and TRBJ1-1, with unresolved D. Trimming removed 2 bases from V and 4 bases from J, with 8 bases in between. Per the germline V gene, CDR1 is SGHAT and CDR2 is FQNNGV. This CDR3 region has 13 residues. The CDR3 here is CASSLLRFTEAFF. The CDR3 region has the DNA TGTGCCAGCAGCTTACTCAGGTTCACTGAAGCTTTCTTT.

V usage is TRBV5-6 and J usage is TRBJ2-1; D is uncertain. The germline V gene has CDR1 SGHDT and CDR2 YYEEEE. This CDR3 comprises 12 residues. Between the trimmed V and J ends, which lost 4 bases and 2 bases, there was a span of 4 bases. The CDR3 region is CASSQTYNEQFF. CDR3 in DNA: TGTGCCAGCAGCCAAACCTACAATGAGCAGTTCTTC.

The rearrangement joins TRBV9 to TRBJ1-2; D gene uncertain. The V gene lost 1 base and the J gene lost 0 bases, with 10 bases spanning the gap. CDR1 is SGDLS, CDR2 YYNGEE, per germline. The CDR3 is made up of 15 amino acids. The CDR3 protein is CASSVYSGANYGYTF. The CDR3, as DNA: TGTGCCAGCAGCGTATATTCGGGAGCTAACTATGGCTACACCTTC.

DNA for the CDR3: TGTGCCAGCAGCGTCACAGGGGGCCGGCCCAATCAGCCCCAGCATTTT. Translation gives CASSVTGGRPNQPQHF. V is TRBV2 and J is TRBJ1-5; TRBD1 agrees at 9 bases. This CDR3 is built from 16 residues. After removal of 6 bases from V and 3 bases from J, the junction contained 9 bases not matched to a gene. Germline V lookup: CDR1 SNHLY, CDR2 FYNNEI.